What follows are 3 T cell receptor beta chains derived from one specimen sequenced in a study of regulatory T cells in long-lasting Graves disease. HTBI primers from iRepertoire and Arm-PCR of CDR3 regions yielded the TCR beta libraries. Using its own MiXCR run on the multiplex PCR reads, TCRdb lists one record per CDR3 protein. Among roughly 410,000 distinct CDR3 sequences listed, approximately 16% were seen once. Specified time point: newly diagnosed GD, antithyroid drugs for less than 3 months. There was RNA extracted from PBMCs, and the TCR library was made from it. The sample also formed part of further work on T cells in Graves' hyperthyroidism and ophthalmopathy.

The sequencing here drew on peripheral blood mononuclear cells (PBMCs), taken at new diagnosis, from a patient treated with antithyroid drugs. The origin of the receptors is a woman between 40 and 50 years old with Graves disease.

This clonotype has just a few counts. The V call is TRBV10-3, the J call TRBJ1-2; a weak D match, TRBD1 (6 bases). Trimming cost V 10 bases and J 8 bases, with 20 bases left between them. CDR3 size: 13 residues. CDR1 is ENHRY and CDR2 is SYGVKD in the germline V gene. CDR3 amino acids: CASRPHTGSGYTF. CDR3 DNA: TGTGCCAGCAGACCCCACACAGGGTCCGGCTACACCTTC.

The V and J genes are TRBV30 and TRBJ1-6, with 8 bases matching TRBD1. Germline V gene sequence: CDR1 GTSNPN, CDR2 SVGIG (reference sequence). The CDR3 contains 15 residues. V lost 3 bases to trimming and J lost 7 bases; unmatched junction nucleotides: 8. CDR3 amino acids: CAWRGKGQGNSPLHF. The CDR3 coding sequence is TGTGCCTGGAGGGGCAAAGGACAGGGAAATTCACCCCTCCACTTT.

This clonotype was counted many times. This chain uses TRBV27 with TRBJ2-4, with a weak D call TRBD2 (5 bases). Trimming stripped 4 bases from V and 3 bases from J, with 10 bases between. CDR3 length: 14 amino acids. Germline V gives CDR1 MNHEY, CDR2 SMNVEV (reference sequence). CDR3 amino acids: CASSSSSDKNIQYF. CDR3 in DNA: TGTGCCAGCAGTTCGAGTAGCGACAAAAACATTCAGTACTTC.